The 19 T cell receptor beta chains below come from one sample, sequenced in a study of T cell changes during pregnancy in multiple sclerosis. Data came from immunoSEQ multiplex PCR; TCRdb stores just in-frame clones and leaves some out. The table has approximately 47,000 clones, around 90% seen once. Source: peripheral blood, taken in the first trimester of pregnancy. These receptors were obtained from a female donor with multiple sclerosis, enrolled in a pregnancy study.

Note on this clone: Its ends do not fully match the called genes, so a read error is possible. The chain joins TRBV7-7 to TRBJ2-2; D gene ambiguous. The germline CDR1 and CDR2 sequences are SSHAT and FNYEAQ (reference sequence). The CDR3 loop spans 14 amino acids. The CDR3 DNA is TGTGCTAGCAGCTTGGCAGTTTACACCGGGGAGCTGTTTTTT. Amino acids: CASSLAVYTGELFF.

The chain couples TRBV5-5 to TRBJ2-4; D possibly corresponds to TRBD1 (6 bases). V lost 6 bases, J lost 4 bases, and 14 bases lay in between. The CDR3 length is 14 residues. Germline CDR1 reads SGHKS; CDR2 reads YYEKEE (reference sequence). The CDR3 is CASTLHGQKNIQYF. The CDR3 DNA is TGTGCCAGCACCCTACATGGACAGAAAAACATTCAGTACTTC.

This sequence joins TRBV5-6 and TRBJ2-7; 9 bases line up with TRBD1. Germline V gene data show CDR1 as SGHDT and CDR2 as YYEEEE. The J segment lost 4 bases and the V segment lost 4 bases, leaving 3 bases of the junction unmatched. The CDR3 contains 13 residues. CDR3 nucleotide sequence: TGTGCCAGCAGCCCGGACAGGGGTTACGAGCAGTACTTC. The encoded protein is CASSPDRGYEQYF.

The V gene is TRBV5-4, the J gene TRBJ1-1, with 7 bases lining up with TRBD1. From germline, CDR1 is SGHNT and CDR2 YYREEE (reference sequence). This CDR3 has 15 amino acids. V shed 0 bases and J 1 base; nucleotides not matched to a gene: 3. Written as DNA, the CDR3 is TGTGCCAGCAGCTTGGGCGGGACAGCGAACACTGAAGCTTTCTTT. This sequence encodes CASSLGGTANTEAFF.

This chain links TRBV10-3 with TRBJ1-6, with 9 bases aligning to TRBD1. V lost 5 bases, J lost 8 bases, and 4 bases stayed unmatched. Germline V gene sequence: CDR1 ENHRY, CDR2 SYGVKD. CDR3 length: 14 residues. CDR3 sequence: CAISYRDRDSPLHF. In DNA, the CDR3 is TGTGCCATCAGTTACCGGGACAGGGATTCACCCCTCCACTTT.

The chain recombines TRBV11-2 with TRBJ2-5; D possibly corresponds to TRBD2 (6 bases). Trimming shortened V by 2 bases and J by 1 base, and 14 bases separated the two germline ends. The V gene's germline CDR1 is SGHAT and CDR2 FQNNGV. The length of the CDR3 is 16 residues. The CDR3 DNA follows: TGTGCCAGCAGCTTATGGGGAGGTAGCGGCCAAGAGACCCAGTACTTC. Its protein product is CASSLWGGSGQETQYF.

This chain connects TRBV4-3 to TRBJ1-1, with 9 bases identical to TRBD1. With V trimmed by 5 bases and J by 6 bases, 10 bases remained unmatched. This CDR3 comprises 15 residues. CDR1 and CDR2 from the germline V gene are LGHNA and YSLEER. The CDR3 DNA reads as TGCGCCAGCAGCTTAGGGACAGGGACGATTCCTGAAGCTTTCTTT. This codes for CASSLGTGTIPEAFF.

The gene calls are TRBV10-3 and TRBJ2-1; TRBD2 is a possible D gene (6 bases). This CDR3 is 13 amino acids long. The V end was cut by 6 bases, the J end by 4 bases, with 10 bases between. The germline gives CDR1 ENHRY, CDR2 SYGVKD. CDR3 in amino acids: CAIRNREYNEQFF. The CDR3 nucleotides read TGTGCCATCAGGAACCGGGAGTACAATGAGCAGTTCTTC.

This clone was observed once. V and J are TRBV30 and TRBJ2-3; D remains unclear. Germline CDR1 and CDR2: GTSNPN and SVGIG (reference sequence). This CDR3 region has 12 residues. Trimming stripped 2 bases from V and 6 bases from J, with 9 bases between. This CDR3 is CAWSILLDTQYF. In DNA, the CDR3 is TGTGCCTGGAGTATCCTGTTGGATACGCAGTATTTT. The variable domain in full, with the rest retrieved from reference TRBV30 and TRBJ2-3, is SQTIHQWPATLVQPVGSPLSLECTVEGTSNPNLYWYRQAAGRGLQLLFYSVGIGQISSEVPQNLSASRPQDRQFILSSKKLLLSDSGFYLCAWSILLDTQYFGPGTRLTVL.

V and J are TRBV13 and TRBJ1-2; TRBD1 might be the D (6 bases). In germline, CDR1 is PRHDT, CDR2 FYEKMQ (reference sequence). With 2 bases removed from V and 8 bases from J, the gap between germline ends came to 21 bases. This CDR3 contains 16 residues. CDR3 residues: CASSLLRERTERGYTF. The CDR3 nucleotides are TGTGCCAGCAGCTTATTACGAGAAAGGACAGAACGGGGCTACACCTTC. Variable domain in full (rest from reference TRBV13 and TRBJ1-2): AAGVIQSPRHLIKEKRETATLKCYPIPRHDTVYWYQQGPGQDPQFLISFYEKMQSDKGSIPDRFSAQQFSDYHSELNMSSLELGDSALYFCASSLLRERTERGYTFGSGTRLTVV.

The chain is built from TRBV9 and TRBJ1-6; D gene unclear. V shed 0 bases and J shed 7 bases, with 14 bases lying between them. The germline CDR1 and CDR2 sequences are SGDLS and YYNGEE. The CDR3 has 16 amino acids. CDR3 nucleotide sequence: TGTGCCAGCAGCGTAGAGGGAGGAATTGGGAATTCACCCCTCCACTTT. Its protein product is CASSVEGGIGNSPLHF.

The chain links TRBV19 to TRBJ1-2, with 9 positions matching TRBD1. The length of the CDR3 is 16 residues. V gave up 1 base and J gave up 4 bases; unmatched junction bases: 7. Germline values: CDR1 LNHDA, CDR2 SQIVND (reference sequence). The chain's CDR3 is CASSIVYRGRLYGYTF. In nucleotides, the CDR3 is TGTGCCAGTAGTATAGTCTACAGGGGGCGTCTCTATGGCTACACCTTC.

This clone was seen only once. This chain uses TRBV12-5 with TRBJ2-5, with 7 bases matching TRBD2. V gave up 4 bases and J gave up 4 bases; unmatched junction bases: 6. This CDR3 region has 14 residues. Germline assignment: CDR1 LGHNT and CDR2 FRNRAP. The CDR3 nucleotides read TGTGCTAGTGGTTCGCGACTAGCTGGAGAGACCCAGTACTTC. This encodes CASGSRLAGETQYF.

The J gene is TRBJ2-2, the V gene TRBV7-2, with D tentatively TRBD1 (6 bases). The germline V gene encodes CDR1 SGHTA and CDR2 FQGNSA. V was trimmed by 5 bases and J by 6 bases, leaving 10 bases between them. CDR3 length: 13 amino acids. CDR3 DNA: TGTGCCAGCAGCCGGGACACCGCCGGGGAGCTGTTTTTT. Its translation is CASSRDTAGELFF.

The chain has TRBV5-1 and TRBJ1-2; 9 bases line up with TRBD1. CDR3 size: 13 residues. Germline V gene data show CDR1 as SGHRS and CDR2 as YFSETQ. Trimming at V came to 0 bases and at J to 8 bases, leaving 2 bases not matched to a gene. This CDR3 is CASSLGTGDGYTF. The CDR3 region has the DNA TGCGCCAGCAGCTTGGGGACAGGGGACGGCTACACCTTC. The full variable domain, rest sourced from reference TRBV5-1 and TRBJ1-2, is KAGVTQTPRYLIKTRGQQVTLSCSPISGHRSVSWYQQTPGQGLQFLFEYFSETQRNKGNFPGRFSGRQFSNSRSEMNVSTLELGDSALYLCASSLGTGDGYTFGSGTRLTVV.

The chain employs TRBV5-5 and TRBJ2-7; 7 bases line up with TRBD1. V trimming: 4 bases; J trimming: 2 bases; junction bases outside the gene matches: 6. There are 14 residues in the CDR3. CDR1 is SGHKS, CDR2 YYEKEE, per germline (reference sequence). In DNA form, the CDR3 reads TGTGCCAGCAGCACCAGACAGGGAACCTACGAGCAGTACTTC. Amino acids: CASSTRQGTYEQYF.

The genes are TRBV9 and TRBJ2-3; no definite D call. This CDR3 is 15 amino acids long. The V end was cut by 0 bases, the J end by 2 bases, with 10 bases between. Germline V gene data show CDR1 as SGDLS and CDR2 as YYNGEE. DNA of the CDR3: TGTGCCAGCAGCGTAGCTCCAGGCAACACAGATACGCAGTATTTT. This codes for CASSVAPGNTDTQYF. The entire variable domain, with the rest obtained from reference TRBV9 and TRBJ2-3, is as follows: DSGVTQTPKHLITATGQRVTLRCSPRSGDLSVYWYQQSLDQGLQFLIQYYNGEERAKGNILERFSAQQFPDLHSELNLSSLELGDSALYFCASSVAPGNTDTQYFGPGTRLTVL.

V is TRBV28 and J is TRBJ2-3; weak D call: TRBD1 (5 bases). Trimming shortened V by 4 bases and J by 2 bases, and 13 bases separated the two germline ends. In germline, CDR1 is MDHEN, CDR2 SYDVKM. This CDR3 is built from 15 residues. For the CDR3, the DNA is TGTGCCAGCAGTTCCCAGGGTAGGGCCACAGATACGCAGTATTTT. It is translated as CASSSQGRATDTQYF. Complete variable domain (other parts from reference TRBV28 and TRBJ2-3): DVKVTQSSRYLVKRTGEKVFLECVQDMDHENMFWYRQDPGLGLRLIYFSYDVKMKEKGDIPEGYSVSREKKERFSLILESASTNQTSMYLCASSSQGRATDTQYFGPGTRLTVL.

The chain carries TRBV4-3 and TRBJ2-4; D call uncertain. CDR1 is LGHNA, CDR2 YSLEER, per germline. The V gene lost 0 bases and the J gene lost 1 base, with 10 bases spanning the gap. This CDR3 is built from 16 residues. Here the CDR3 DNA reads TGCGCCAGCAGCCAAGATAGAGGCTGGGCCAAAAACATTCAGTACTTC. Its protein is CASSQDRGWAKNIQYF.